This T cell receptor (beta chain) appears in the sequencing data of a study of blood T cell repertoires in COVID-19. Study-level background: The cDNA or gDNA used as material had been derived from T cells, B-cell-depleted T cells, or PBMCs.

Authors' methods: Amplifying reference gene primers gave estimates of nucleated cell counts. The assay was immunoSEQ multiplex PCR, and TCRdb's table has in-frame clones only and misses some. D and trimming come from the DNA, and the V and J calls and clone size come from that table. The sample carries over 55,000 clones, roughly 82% recorded once. CDR1 is LGHNA and CDR2 is YSLEER in the germline V gene. V shed 5 bases, J shed 8 bases, and the junction held 7 bases outside the gene matches. The CDR3 is 14 amino acids. This clone was seen a single time. The source is a human donor in a cohort sampled during active COVID-19. The J gene is TRBJ2-1, the V gene TRBV4-3, with 9 bases fitting TRBD2. The sequenced sample was peripheral blood. The CDR3 DNA sequence: TGCGCCAGCAGCAAGGGACTAGCTATCCATGAGCAGTTCTTC. Its protein is CASSKGLAIHEQFF.